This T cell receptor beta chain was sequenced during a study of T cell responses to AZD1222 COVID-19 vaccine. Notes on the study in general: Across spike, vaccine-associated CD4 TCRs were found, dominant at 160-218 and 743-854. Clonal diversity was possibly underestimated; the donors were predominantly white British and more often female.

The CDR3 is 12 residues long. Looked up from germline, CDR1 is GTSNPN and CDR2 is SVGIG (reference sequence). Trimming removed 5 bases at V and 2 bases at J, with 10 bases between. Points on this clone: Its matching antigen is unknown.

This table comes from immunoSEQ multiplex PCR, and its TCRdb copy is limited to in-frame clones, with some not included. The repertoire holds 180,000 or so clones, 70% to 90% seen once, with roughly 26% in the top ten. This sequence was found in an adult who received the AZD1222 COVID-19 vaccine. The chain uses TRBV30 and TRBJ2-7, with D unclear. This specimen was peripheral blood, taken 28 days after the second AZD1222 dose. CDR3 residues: CAWVHGPYEQYF. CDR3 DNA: TGTGCCTGGGTGCATGGACCCTACGAGCAGTACTTC.